This TCR beta chain was retrieved from a study of T-cell reconstitution after alpha-beta-depleted transplantation in children (dated by TCRdb to the mid-2010s). Looking at the study overall: Using TCR repertoire profiling, the study followed T-cell immune reconstitution in a quantitative way in children after TCRalphabeta/CD19-depleted allogeneic hematopoietic cell transplantation.

The CDR1 and CDR2 encoded by the germline V gene are SGHRS and YFSETQ. Relative to germline, V is missing 2 bases and J is missing 0 bases, with 5 bases of the junction outside any gene match. The CDR3 goes from the cysteine to the phenylalanine over 15 residues. CDR3 DNA is the only sequence kept; it has 45 bases, read in frame from the first base. Libraries came from PCR. TCRdb names Illumina HiSeq 2500 as the instrument used. Molecular barcoding was employed in the preparation of TCR libraries, with unique molecular identifiers being used to normalize TCRbeta repertoire quantification. TCRdb passed the public sequencing reads through fastp at Q25 and MiXCR, retaining productive beta sequences. Rows with a matching CDR3 protein are joined into one entry that keeps the most common DNA and genes. Across this sample there are some 490,000 distinct CDR3 sequences, with around 12% seen only once. The ten most abundant clones make up around 5.8% of the sample.

Details on this clonotype: Its binding antigen is unknown. Base-call qualities are not available, and no considerably larger clone is one nucleotide away.

The V and J genes are TRBV5-1 and TRBJ2-7; 7 of the junction bases match TRBD2. Sequencing was performed on PBMCs from the stem cell graft donor, taken from the stem cell graft. The receptor was isolated from a human donor who donated a stem cell graft to a child with combined immunodeficiency. Here the CDR3 is given as CASSFTSVSSYEQYF. The sequenced DNA is TGCGCCAGCAGCTTCACTAGCGTTTCCTCCTACGAGCAGTACTTC.